The T cell receptor beta chain described here comes from a study of OX40 agonist ivuxolimab in advanced cancers. Study in general: The patients got ivuxolimab, which is an agonistic anti-OX40 (CD134) antibody. The dose-escalation cohort was over 65% male, with a mean age of 60 years, ranging roughly 20 to 90.

The V gene's germline CDR1 is MNHEY and CDR2 SMNVEV (reference sequence). The trim removed 2 bases at V and 4 bases at J, leaving 9 bases unmatched. The CDR3 runs 16 residues. Assay: immunoSEQ multiplex PCR; the TCRdb copy retains only in-frame clones and omits some. Counted here are 55,000 to 70,000 clones, roughly four fifths occurring once; the ten biggest clones make up approximately 3.5%. The gene calls are TRBV27 and TRBJ1-1; TRBD1 matches at 8 bases. This specimen was CD4+ or CD8+ T cells sorted from blood, taken in a trial of the OX40 agonist ivuxolimab. The clonotype originates from an adult with an advanced solid tumor such as melanoma, head and neck, liver or kidney cancer. As DNA, the CDR3 is TGTGCCAGCAGTTTAATGGCAGGGGGCGGTGGCACTGAAGCTTTCTTT. Translated: CASSLMAGGGGTEAFF.